A selection of T cell receptor beta chains follows, all from one sample in a study of Graves' ophthalmopathy and Graves' hyperthyroidism. MiXCR was run by TCRdb on the multiplex PCR reads, yielding one entry per CDR3 protein. Of roughly 380,000 distinct CDR3 sequences in the sample, less than 20% were seen once. The sequenced material came from peripheral blood. These receptors came from a woman aged 18-29 years with stable Graves' hyperthyroidism. Both conserved end residues are part of each CDR3. D genes are given only for firm matches. Part of the rows lack a size; the others show once, few, many or a class for expanded clones.

TGTGCCAGCAGCGCATATCCGGACAGGGGGCAAGAGACCCAGTACTTC	CASSAYPDRGQETQYF	TRBV9	TRBD1	TRBJ2-5	many
TGTGCCAGCAGTTACTCCTCCATGTCCTATGGCTACACCTTC	CASSYSSMSYGYTF	TRBV6-2/TRBV6-3	.	TRBJ1-2	many
TGTGCCAGTAGTATCCCCCCAGGGAGGGGGTTATCGAACACCGGGGAGCTGTTTTTT	CASSIPPGRGLSNTGELFF	TRBV19	.	TRBJ2-2	many
TGTGCCAGCAGTGAAGAACTAGCGGTGGGAGAGACCCAGTACTTC	CASSEELAVGETQYF	TRBV6-1	TRBD2	TRBJ2-5	many
TGTGCTAGTGGTTTTCCAGGACAGGGCGCTTTCTTT	CASGFPGQGAFF	TRBV12-5	TRBD1	TRBJ1-1	many
TGCGCCAGCAGCTTGGGGGACCCCGGGACAGTGAACACTGAAGCTTTCTTT	CASSLGDPGTVNTEAFF	TRBV5-1	TRBD1	TRBJ1-1	.
TGTGCCAGCAGTCCCACAGGGTATGCGGCTTTCTTT	CASSPTGYAAFF	TRBV6-1	.	TRBJ1-1	once
TGTGCCAGTAGTATAGGGGAAGCCTACGAGCAGTACTTC	CASSIGEAYEQYF	TRBV19	.	TRBJ2-7	many
TGTGCCAGCAGCTTAAAGTCAGCTAACACTGAAGCTTTCTTT	CASSLKSANTEAFF	TRBV7-2	.	TRBJ1-1	many
TGCGCCAGCAGCTTCTGGCAGCCGATGAACACTGAAGCTTTCTTT	CASSFWQPMNTEAFF	TRBV5-1	.	TRBJ1-1	many
TGTGCCAGCAGCTTTGGGACAGGGGGCTATACCGGGGAGCTGTTTTTT	CASSFGTGGYTGELFF	TRBV7-8	TRBD1	TRBJ2-2	.
TGTGCCAGCTCACTAACAGGGGGTGTAGAAGAGCAGTACTTC	CASSLTGGVEEQYF	TRBV18	TRBD1	TRBJ2-7	.
TGCAGTGCTAGGGGGGTAATAGCGGGGGGAGAAGAGACCCAGTACTTC	CSARGVIAGGEETQYF	TRBV20-1	TRBD2	TRBJ2-5	.
TGTGCCAGTAAGTCCTATGGGACCTCCGGGAATGGCTACACCTTC	CASKSYGTSGNGYTF	TRBV19	.	TRBJ1-2	many
TGCAGCGTAGGGGAACAGGGACATCCCCAGCATTTT	CSVGEQGHPQHF	TRBV29-1	.	TRBJ1-5	many
TGTGCCAGTAGTATTGGTACGACAGGGCCTAATCAGCCCCAGCATTTT	CASSIGTTGPNQPQHF	TRBV19	TRBD1	TRBJ1-5	many
TGCAGTGCTAGAGTACCGAAGGGACCCTATGAAGCTTTCTTT	CSARVPKGPYEAFF	TRBV20-1	.	TRBJ1-1	.
TGTGCCAGCAGTTTTATGGGACCGGGAGTGGCCGGGAGCTCCTACGAGCAGTACTTC	CASSFMGPGVAGSSYEQYF	TRBV27	.	TRBJ2-7	many
TGTGCCAGCAGTGAAACAGGGTTGAACACTGAAGCTTTCTTT	CASSETGLNTEAFF	TRBV2	.	TRBJ1-1	many
TGTGCCAGCAGTGAATTAGGACAGGACTACGAGCAGTACTTC	CASSELGQDYEQYF	TRBV2	TRBD1	TRBJ2-7	many
TGTGCCACCCGCGCGGGTCCTGAAGCTTTCTTT	CATRAGPEAFF	TRBV6-2/TRBV6-3	.	TRBJ1-1	many
TGTGCCAGCAGCTCTGCAGGGGGTTATGGCTACACCTTC	CASSSAGGYGYTF	TRBV7-2	TRBD1	TRBJ1-2	many
TGCAGCGTTGAAAGACAGGGGAAGAACACTGAAGCTTTCTTT	CSVERQGKNTEAFF	TRBV29-1	TRBD1	TRBJ1-1	.
TGTGCCAGCAGCCCCCTGACAGCGCCCGTCCGCTACACCTTC	CASSPLTAPVRYTF	TRBV14	.	TRBJ1-2	many
TGTGCCAGCAGCGTTGCGGGGGCCCGGCAAGAGACCCAGTACTTC	CASSVAGARQETQYF	TRBV9	.	TRBJ2-5	medium-sized
TGTGCCAGCAGTAGTGAAGCCGAGACCCAGTACTTC	CASSSEAETQYF	TRBV2	.	TRBJ2-5	many
TGCGCCAGCAGCCAAGAGGGACAGGGTCCCTCCTATAATTCACCCCTCCACTTT	CASSQEGQGPSYNSPLHF	TRBV4-1	TRBD1	TRBJ1-6	many
TGTGCCAGCAGCGTAGGAGGGGACAGGGTTCAGACCCAGTACTTC	CASSVGGDRVQTQYF	TRBV9	TRBD1	TRBJ2-5	few
TGTGCCAGCCGCGAGAGGACAGCCTCTAACTATGGCTACACCTTC	CASRERTASNYGYTF	TRBV6-1	.	TRBJ1-2	many
TGTGCCAGCATTCCTGGGAATCCGAGACAGGGAGACTATGGCTACACCTTC	CASIPGNPRQGDYGYTF	TRBV2	TRBD1	TRBJ1-2	many
TGTGCCAGCAGGCTCCGACTGAACACTGAAGCTTTCTTT	CASRLRLNTEAFF	TRBV11-2	.	TRBJ1-1	many
TGTGCCAGCAGTTCCACAGGACAGCCGAACACTGAAGCTTTCTTT	CASSSTGQPNTEAFF	TRBV6-5	.	TRBJ1-1	.
TGTGCCAGCGTGGCGACAGGGGACTATGGCTACACCTTC	CASVATGDYGYTF	TRBV6-1	TRBD1	TRBJ1-2	.
TGCAGTGCTAGAGATGTGGCAGGGATTGGCTACACCTTC	CSARDVAGIGYTF	TRBV20-1	.	TRBJ1-2	many
TGTGCCAGCCGGCAATACACCGGGGAGCTGTTTTTT	CASRQYTGELFF	TRBV6-2/TRBV6-3	.	TRBJ2-2	many
TGTGCCAGCAGCGCCCCCGAGGGACTAATAACCTATGGCTACACCTTC	CASSAPEGLITYGYTF	TRBV9	.	TRBJ1-2	.
TGTGCCAGCAGTTTAATGGGGGCGAACACTGAAGCTTTCTTT	CASSLMGANTEAFF	TRBV27	.	TRBJ1-1	many
TGTGCCAGTAGTACTGGGACAGGGGGCGCCTTCTACACCTTC	CASSTGTGGAFYTF	TRBV19	TRBD1	TRBJ1-2	many
TGCAGCGTTGAACCCAGGGAAGTTGACTATGGCTACACCTTC	CSVEPREVDYGYTF	TRBV29-1	.	TRBJ1-2	many
TGTGCCGGCTCGGTCGGGCTGAACACTGAAGCTTTCTTT	CAGSVGLNTEAFF	TRBV2	.	TRBJ1-1	many
TGTGCCAGCAGCCACAGGGGATCCACTGAAGCTTTCTTT	CASSHRGSTEAFF	TRBV7-2	TRBD1	TRBJ1-1	many